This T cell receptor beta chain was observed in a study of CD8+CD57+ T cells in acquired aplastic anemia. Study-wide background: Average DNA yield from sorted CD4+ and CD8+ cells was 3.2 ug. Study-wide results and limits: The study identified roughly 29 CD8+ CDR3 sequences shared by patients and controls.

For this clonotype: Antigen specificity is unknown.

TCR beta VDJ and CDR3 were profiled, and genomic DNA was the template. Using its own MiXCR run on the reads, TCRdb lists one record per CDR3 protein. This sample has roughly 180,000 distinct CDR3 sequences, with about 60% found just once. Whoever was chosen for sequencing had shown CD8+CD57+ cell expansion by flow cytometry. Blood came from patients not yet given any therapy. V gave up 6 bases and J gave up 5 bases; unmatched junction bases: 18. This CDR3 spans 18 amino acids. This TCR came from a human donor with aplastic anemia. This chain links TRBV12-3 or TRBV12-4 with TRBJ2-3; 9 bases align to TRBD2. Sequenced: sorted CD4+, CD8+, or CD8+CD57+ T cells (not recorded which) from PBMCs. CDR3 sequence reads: CASRGKSTSGVIGDTQYF. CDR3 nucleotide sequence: TGTGCCAGCAGAGGAAAATCGACTAGCGGAGTTATAGGAGATACGCAGTATTTT.